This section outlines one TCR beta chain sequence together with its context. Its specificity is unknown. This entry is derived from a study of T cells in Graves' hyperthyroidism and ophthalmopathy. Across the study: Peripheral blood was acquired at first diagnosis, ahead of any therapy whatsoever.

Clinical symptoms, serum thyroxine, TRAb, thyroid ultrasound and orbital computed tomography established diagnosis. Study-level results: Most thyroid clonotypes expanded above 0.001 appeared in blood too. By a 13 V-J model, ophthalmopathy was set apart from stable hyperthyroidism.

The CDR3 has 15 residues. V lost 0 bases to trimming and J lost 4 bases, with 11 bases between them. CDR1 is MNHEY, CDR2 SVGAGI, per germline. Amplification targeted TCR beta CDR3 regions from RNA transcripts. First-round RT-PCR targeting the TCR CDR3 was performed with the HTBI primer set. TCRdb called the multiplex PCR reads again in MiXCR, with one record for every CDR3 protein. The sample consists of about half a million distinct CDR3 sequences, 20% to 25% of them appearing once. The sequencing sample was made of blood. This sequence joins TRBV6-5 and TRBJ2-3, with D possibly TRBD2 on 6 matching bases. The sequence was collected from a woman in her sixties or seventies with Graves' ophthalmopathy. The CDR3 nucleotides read TGTGCCAGCAGTTACTCGAGGAGGGTTGCAGATACGCAGTATTTT. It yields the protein CASSYSRRVADTQYF.